The present TCR beta chain was sequenced within a study of CD8 T cells in Susac syndrome. Random hexamers were used to reverse transcribe an amount of roughly 0.45 to 1 ug RNA. immunoSEQ multiplex PCR amplified TCR beta CDR3 across 54 Vbeta, 13 Jbeta. Via MiXCR, TCRdb re-called the immunoSEQ multiplex PCR reads, giving one row per CDR3 protein. The sample shows about 210,000 distinct CDR3 sequences, about 95% of them seen only once. There are 15 residues in the CDR3. Germline CDR1 DFQATT, CDR2 SNEGSKA (reference sequence). Unmatched junction bases numbered 13, after V lost 3 bases and J lost 5 bases. Sequencing targeted TCR beta in T cells from blood (CD8+ and CD4+). It was treatment-naive patients with stable or active relapsing-remitting disease who made up the multiple sclerosis controls.

The chain employs TRBV20-1 and TRBJ2-7; TRBD2 matches 7 bases. The receptor's source is a human donor with multiple sclerosis. Input material: CD4+ T cells from PBMCs. The DNA for the CDR3 is TGCAGTGCTAGGGGTGTTGTGGGAGGGCCCAACGAGCAGTACTTC. Residues: CSARGVVGGPNEQYF.